The 25 T cell receptor beta chains in this list originate from one sample, sequenced in a study of blood T cell repertoires in COVID-19. Data came from immunoSEQ multiplex PCR; TCRdb stores just in-frame clones and leaves some out. The repertoire includes around 190,000 clones, 88% of them detected once, and roughly 9% sits in the top ten. Sequences were obtained from PBMCs or T cells enriched from blood (not recorded which). The receptors originated from a woman aged 18-30 years who had recovered from COVID-19.

In its sample, this clone was seen once. This chain uses TRBV3-1 (or the pseudogene TRBV3-2) with TRBJ1-4; D unclear. The V end lost 0 bases, the J end lost 5 bases, and 10 bases lay between the germline ends. Per the germline V gene, CDR1 is LGHDT and CDR2 is YNNKEL (reference sequence). There are 15 residues in the CDR3. The CDR3: CASSQDGGWNEKLFF. The CDR3 DNA is TGTGCCAGCAGCCAAGACGGCGGGTGGAATGAAAAACTGTTTTTT.

The chain recombines TRBV2 with TRBJ2-7, with a possible D match to TRBD2 (6 bases). The CDR3 spans 12 residues. V was clipped by 6 bases and J by 3 bases, with 9 bases between them. Germline V CDR1 and CDR2: SNHLY, FYNNEI. For the CDR3, the DNA is TGTGCCAGCAGGGGACTTGTCTACGAGCAGTACTTC. It codes for CASRGLVYEQYF.

The rearrangement links TRBV9 to TRBJ2-3; 10 bases agree with TRBD2. The CDR3 totals 15 residues. The germline V gene has CDR1 SGDLS and CDR2 YYNGEE. Trimming took 3 bases from V and 6 from J; bases not matched to a gene: 7. The CDR3 nucleotides are TGTGCCAGCAGCGCTATAGCGGGGGGCCGGGATACGCAGTATTTT. It is translated as CASSAIAGGRDTQYF. Based on the CDR3 plus reference TRBV9 and TRBJ2-3, the full variable domain is DSGVTQTPKHLITATGQRVTLRCSPRSGDLSVYWYQQSLDQGLQFLIQYYNGEERAKGNILERFSAQQFPDLHSELNLSSLELGDSALYFCASSAIAGGRDTQYFGPGTRLTVL.

This clone was recorded only once. The chain recombines TRBV28 with TRBJ1-2; TRBD1 aligns across 7 bases. The J segment lost 2 bases and the V segment lost 6 bases, leaving 3 bases of the junction unmatched. This CDR3 comprises 13 residues. Germline V gives CDR1 MDHEN, CDR2 SYDVKM. The CDR3 loop is CASRTQGNYGYTF. The CDR3 DNA is TGTGCCAGCAGAACACAGGGGAACTATGGCTACACCTTC.

The sample holds one count of this clone. V gene TRBV7-2 combines with J gene TRBJ2-7; the D gene is possibly TRBD1 (5 bases). The CDR3 has 15 amino acids. Trimming removed 1 base at V and 2 bases at J, with 12 bases between. Germline-derived CDR1 and CDR2 are SGHTA and FQGNSA. The CDR3 loop reads CASSLGGQAPYEQYF. DNA of the CDR3: TGTGCCAGCAGCTTAGGGGGCCAGGCCCCCTACGAGCAGTACTTC.

This sequence joins TRBV4-3 and TRBJ2-7, with 7 bases that match TRBD1. V lost 1 base to trimming and J lost 2 bases; unmatched junction nucleotides: 23. There are 21 residues in the CDR3. The germline V gene has CDR1 LGHNA and CDR2 YSLEER. The CDR3 nucleotides are TGCGCCAGCAGCCAAGGCCCAAACTCCGCCGGCGTGACAGGGACCCCCTACGAGCAGTACTTC. Its protein is CASSQGPNSAGVTGTPYEQYF.

The chain recombines TRBV2 with TRBJ2-7; 7 nucleotides line up with TRBD1. This CDR3 has 15 amino acids. The germline V gene has CDR1 SNHLY and CDR2 FYNNEI. The V segment lost 1 base and the J segment 5 bases; nucleotides outside the gene matches: 8. Here the CDR3 reads CASSEGRGRIDEQYF. DNA of the CDR3: TGTGCCAGCAGTGAAGGTAGGGGGCGTATCGACGAGCAGTACTTC.

The chain is built from TRBV19 and TRBJ1-2, with D possibly TRBD1 on 6 matching bases. V was pared by 6 bases and J by 2 bases, with 13 bases between. Germline CDR1 is LNHDA and CDR2 is SQIVND (reference sequence). The CDR3 runs to 14 residues. DNA of the CDR3: TGTGCCAGTAGCGAAACAGGGCGCAACTATGGCTACACCTTC. As protein: CASSETGRNYGYTF.

This clone was counted once. V and J are TRBV7-9 and TRBJ2-7; 8 bases line up with TRBD1. V lost 4 bases, J lost 3 bases, and 14 bases stayed unmatched. The germline CDR1 and CDR2 sequences are SEHNR and FQNEAQ (reference sequence). The CDR3 has 17 amino acids. CDR3 nucleotides: TGTGCCAGCAGCTCCGGGACAGGTCATTTCTCGGGCTACGAGCAGTACTTC. This translates into CASSSGTGHFSGYEQYF.

This chain uses TRBV2 with TRBJ2-5, with 11 bases fitting TRBD2. V shed 3 bases, J shed 5 bases, and the junction held 5 bases outside the gene matches. Germline V gene sequence: CDR1 SNHLY, CDR2 FYNNEI. This CDR3 contains 15 residues. The CDR3 nucleotides are TGTGCCAGCAGTGATTATAGCGGGGGGGCGGAGACCCAGTACTTC. This gives the protein CASSDYSGGAETQYF. Complete variable domain (other parts from reference TRBV2 and TRBJ2-5): EPEVTQTPSHQVTQMGQEVILRCVPISNHLYFYWYRQILGQKVEFLVSFYNNEISEKSEIFDDQFSVERPDGSNFTLKIRSTKLEDSAMYFCASSDYSGGAETQYFGPGTRLLVL.

The rearrangement uses TRBV3-1 (or the pseudogene TRBV3-2) and TRBJ2-3; TRBD2 agrees at 13 bases. The V gene end was trimmed by 4 bases and the J gene end by 2 bases; junction bases not matched to a gene: 3. The CDR3 length is 16 residues. CDR1 is LGHDT and CDR2 is YNNKEL in the germline V gene (reference sequence). CDR3 DNA sequence: TGTGCCAGCAGCCCGGGACTAGCGGGAAACACAGATACGCAGTATTTT. Translating gives CASSPGLAGNTDTQYF.

CDR3: CASSGTGGHSGNTIYF. CDR3 in DNA: TGTGCCAGCAGCGGTACAGGGGGCCACTCTGGAAACACCATATATTTT. The gene calls are TRBV21-1 and TRBJ1-3; TRBD1, the table's D call, lacks a check against the DNA. TRBV21-1 is shown as a pseudogene. This CDR3 is built from 16 residues.

This chain connects TRBV5-1 to TRBJ2-2, with D maybe TRBD2 (6 bases). Trimming left V 2 bases short and J 1 base short, with 9 bases between. CDR3 length: 15 residues. Germline V CDR1 and CDR2: SGHRS, YFSETQ. The CDR3 DNA reads as TGCGCCAGCAGCTTAGGGACTCAGAACACCGGGGAGCTGTTTTTT. It encodes CASSLGTQNTGELFF.

The gene calls are TRBV5-4 and TRBJ1-2; D is perhaps TRBD1 (5 bases). Germline V gene lookup returns CDR1 SGHNT and CDR2 YYREEE (reference sequence). With 0 bases removed from V and 4 bases from J, the gap between germline ends came to 10 bases. The CDR3 consists of 14 residues. CDR3 DNA sequence: TGTGCCAGCAGCTTGGTCGGGGGGACCTATGGCTACACCTTC. Its translation: CASSLVGGTYGYTF.

The CDR3 region has the DNA TGTGCCGGAGCCGGGACTGCGGTTTCACCCCTCCACTTT. It yields the protein CAGAGTAVSPLHF. V is TRBV30 and J is TRBJ1-6; D perhaps matches TRBD1 (5 bases). Germline V lookup: CDR1 GTSNPN, CDR2 SVGIG (reference sequence). V dropped 8 bases and J dropped 9 bases, with 17 bases sitting between them. The CDR3 sequence is 13 residues long. The variable domain in full, completed from reference TRBV30 and TRBJ1-6, reads SQTIHQWPATLVQPVGSPLSLECTVEGTSNPNLYWYRQAAGRGLQLLFYSVGIGQISSEVPQNLSASRPQDRQFILSSKKLLLSDSGFYLCAGAGTAVSPLHFGNGTRLTVT.

The V and J genes are TRBV19 and TRBJ2-1, with a weak D call TRBD2 (6 bases). V was trimmed by 5 bases and J by 10 bases, leaving 15 bases between them. The CDR3 has 13 amino acids. Germline V lookup: CDR1 LNHDA, CDR2 SQIVND (reference sequence). The CDR3, as DNA: TGTGCCAGTAGTGAATCTCGGGACTTAGAGCAGTTCTTC. Protein sequence: CASSESRDLEQFF.

The V and J genes are TRBV3-1 (or the pseudogene TRBV3-2) and TRBJ1-2; D remains unclear. Germline assignment: CDR1 LGHDT and CDR2 YNNKEL (reference sequence). V was trimmed by 1 base and J by 6 bases, leaving 9 bases between them. CDR3 length: 13 amino acids. In nucleotides, the CDR3 is TGTGCCAGCAGCCAAGTCCAGTCCCATGGCTACACCTTC. Protein: CASSQVQSHGYTF.

The rearrangement uses TRBV7-8 and TRBJ2-1; 10 bases line up with TRBD2. In germline, CDR1 is SGHVS, CDR2 FQNEAQ. This CDR3 contains 17 residues. V gave up 2 bases and J gave up 8 bases; unmatched junction bases: 12. The CDR3 nucleotides are TGTGCCAGCAGCTTAAGCAGCGGGGGGGCTTCGTTCGATGAGCAGTTCTTC. Protein product: CASSLSSGGASFDEQFF.

The rearrangement links TRBV14 to TRBJ2-7; D call uncertain. Germline CDR1 and CDR2: SGHDN and FVKESK. The V gene lost 3 bases and the J gene lost 5 bases, with 5 bases spanning the gap. The CDR3 is 11 residues long. CDR3 DNA: TGTGCCAGCAGCCATCTCCACGAGCAGTACTTC. It yields the protein CASSHLHEQYF. The full variable domain, in which reference TRBV14 and TRBJ2-7 provide the parts outside the CDR3, is EAGVTQFPSHSVIEKGQTVTLRCDPISGHDNLYWYRRVMGKEIKFLLHFVKESKQDESGMPNNRFLAERTGGTYSTLKVQPAELEDSGVYFCASSHLHEQYFGPGTRLTVT.

The chain joins TRBV7-9 to TRBJ2-7; 8 nucleotides agree with TRBD2. CDR1 is SEHNR and CDR2 is FQNEAQ in the germline V gene (reference sequence). After removal of 5 bases from V and 3 bases from J, the junction contained 6 bases not matched to a gene. This CDR3 comprises 14 residues. This chain's CDR3 is CASSQTSASYEQYF. The CDR3 nucleotides are TGTGCCAGCAGCCAGACTAGCGCGAGCTACGAGCAGTACTTC. The full variable domain, rest sourced from reference TRBV7-9 and TRBJ2-7, is DTGVSQNPRHKITKRGQNVTFRCDPISEHNRLYWYRQTLGQGPEFLTYFQNEAQLEKSRLLSDRFSAERPKGSFSTLEIQRTEQGDSAMYLCASSQTSASYEQYFGPGTRLTVT.

CDR3 sequence (DNA): TGTGCCAGCAGTAGACCAGGGGGACGAGGGGGAAACACTGAAGCTTTCTTT. Translating it yields CASSRPGGRGGNTEAFF. The V gene is TRBV28, the J gene TRBJ1-1, with 7 bases fitting TRBD1. The germline gives CDR1 MDHEN, CDR2 SYDVKM. The CDR3 has 17 amino acids. V shed 5 bases, J shed 2 bases, and the junction held 14 bases outside the gene matches.

The chain employs TRBV3-1 (or the pseudogene TRBV3-2) and TRBJ2-1; 7 nucleotides match TRBD2. J lost 4 bases, V lost 0 bases, and 9 bases had no gene match. The CDR3 totals 17 residues. The V gene's germline CDR1 is LGHDT and CDR2 YNNKEL (reference sequence). Here the CDR3 reads CASSQDWDGGSYNEQFF. The CDR3 region has the DNA TGTGCCAGCAGCCAAGACTGGGACGGGGGGTCTTACAATGAGCAGTTCTTC.

The chain is built from TRBV4-2 and TRBJ1-1; D perhaps matches TRBD1 (5 bases). The CDR3 has 11 residues. The V end lost 8 bases, the J end lost 5 bases, and 9 bases lay between the germline ends. Germline lookup yields CDR1 LGHNA and CDR2 YNFKEQ. The CDR3 nucleotides read TGTGCCAGCGCGGGGGGGACTGAAGCTTTCTTT. This codes for CASAGGTEAFF.

This clone was detected once. The rearrangement links TRBV20-1 to TRBJ1-1; D is uncertain. Germline V gene sequence: CDR1 DFQATT, CDR2 SNEGSKA (reference sequence). V was pared by 6 bases and J by 7 bases, with 12 bases between. The CDR3 is 11 residues long. The DNA for the CDR3 is TGCAGTGCCGCGACCCCAGGTGAAGCTTTCTTT. Translated, it gives CSAATPGEAFF.

This clone was recorded a few times. The V call is TRBV18, the J call TRBJ1-1, with D maybe TRBD1 (5 bases). CDR1 and CDR2 from the germline V gene are KGHSH and LQKENI. The CDR3 is 14 residues long. Trimming removed 3 bases at V and 0 bases at J, with 8 bases between. The CDR3 nucleotides are TGTGCCAGCTCACCGACAGAGATGAACACTGAAGCTTTCTTT. Translating gives CASSPTEMNTEAFF.